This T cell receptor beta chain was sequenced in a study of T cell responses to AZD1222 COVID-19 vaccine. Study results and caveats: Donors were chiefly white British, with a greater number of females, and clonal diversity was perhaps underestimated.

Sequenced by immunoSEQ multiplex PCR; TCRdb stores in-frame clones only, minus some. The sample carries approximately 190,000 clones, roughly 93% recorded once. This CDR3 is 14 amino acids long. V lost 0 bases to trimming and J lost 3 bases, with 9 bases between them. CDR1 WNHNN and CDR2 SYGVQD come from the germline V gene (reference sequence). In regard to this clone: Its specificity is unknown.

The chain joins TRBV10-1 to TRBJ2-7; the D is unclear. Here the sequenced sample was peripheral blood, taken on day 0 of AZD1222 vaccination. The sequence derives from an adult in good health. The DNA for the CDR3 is TGCGCCAGCAGTGAGTCTTTGCAGTTCTACGAGCAGTACTTC. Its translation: CASSESLQFYEQYF.